The 10 T cell receptor beta chains in this list originate from one sample, sequenced in a study of blood T cells in healthy people across ages. Using a J-beta primer mix together with a sample-barcoded 5' primer, a second PCR was run for roughly 7 to 11 cycles. TCRdb processed the 5' RACE reads anew with MiXCR; each CDR3 protein has one entry. This table has about 1.6 million distinct CDR3 sequences, almost 35% appearing once. Sequencing was carried out using blood. The receptors come from a woman in her thirties in good health.

The rearrangement uses TRBV5-1 and TRBJ2-3; 8 nucleotides align to TRBD1. The germline V gene has CDR1 SGHRS and CDR2 YFSETQ. The CDR3 loop spans 15 amino acids. Trimming at V came to 6 bases and at J to 2 bases, leaving 8 bases not matched to a gene. The CDR3 coding sequence is TGCGCCAGCAAGATGCAGGGGGCTCCCACAGATACGCAGTATTTT. Its protein is CASKMQGAPTDTQYF.

The sample holds a few counts of this clonotype. The chain recombines TRBV2 with TRBJ2-1; D is perhaps TRBD2 (5 bases). V lost 0 bases and J lost 8, with 11 bases in between. Germline V gives CDR1 SNHLY, CDR2 FYNNEI. The CDR3 runs 14 residues. In DNA form, the CDR3 reads TGTGCCAGCAGTGAAGCGGAGCTAGCAGATGAGCAGTTCTTC. This sequence encodes CASSEAELADEQFF.

This clonotype has more than one count but fewer than ten. This sequence joins TRBV10-3 and TRBJ2-5, with 9 bases aligning to TRBD1. CDR1 ENHRY and CDR2 SYGVKD come from the germline V gene. The CDR3 runs to 15 residues. Unmatched junction bases numbered 12, after V lost 2 bases and J lost 11 bases. The CDR3 reads CAISEGQGRNNEQYF. CDR3 sequence (DNA): TGTGCCATCAGTGAGGGACAGGGGCGCAACAATGAGCAGTACTTC.

This clonotype has a handful of counts. The chain employs TRBV2 and TRBJ2-3, with D possibly being TRBD1 (6 bases). The CDR3 has 16 residues. Trimming shortened V by 6 bases and J by 4 bases, and 20 bases separated the two germline ends. Germline V gene lookup returns CDR1 SNHLY and CDR2 FYNNEI. The CDR3 spells CASSRLSTGSADTQYF. Here the CDR3 DNA reads TGTGCCAGCAGCCGACTCAGTACAGGGTCTGCAGATACGCAGTATTTT. The full variable domain, in which reference TRBV2 and TRBJ2-3 provide the parts outside the CDR3, is EPEVTQTPSHQVTQMGQEVILRCVPISNHLYFYWYRQILGQKVEFLVSFYNNEISEKSEIFDDQFSVERPDGSNFTLKIRSTKLEDSAMYFCASSRLSTGSADTQYFGPGTRLTVL.

The chain recombines TRBV7-9 with TRBJ2-7; TRBD1 is a possible D gene (6 bases). The CDR3 contains 15 residues. Trimming removed 5 bases at V and 6 bases at J, with 20 bases between. Germline CDR1 SEHNR, CDR2 FQNEAQ (reference sequence). The CDR3 region has the DNA TGTGCCAGCAGCGGCCCGGGACAAAATTTCGGCGAGCAGTACTTC. This codes for CASSGPGQNFGEQYF.

This clonotype has only a few counts. For the CDR3, the DNA is TGCAGTGCTAGAGACCTATCAATAGGACAGGGGGCCGACTATGGCTACACCTTC. Translation gives CSARDLSIGQGADYGYTF. The chain is built from TRBV20-1 and TRBJ1-2, with TRBD1 identical over 11 bases. The trim removed 0 bases at V and 3 bases at J, leaving 12 bases unmatched. Germline V gene data show CDR1 as DFQATT and CDR2 as SNEGSKA (reference sequence). This CDR3 spans 18 amino acids.

The table lists this clonotype with many counts. The chain has TRBV20-1 and TRBJ2-7, with D possibly matching TRBD2 (6 bases). The V gene lost 8 bases and the J gene lost 2 bases, with 16 bases spanning the gap. Looked up from germline, CDR1 is DFQATT and CDR2 is SNEGSKA (reference sequence). The CDR3 consists of 13 residues. CDR3 in DNA: TGCAGTTTACCGGGGGTAAACGCCTACGAGCAGTACTTC. Protein: CSLPGVNAYEQYF.

The V and J genes are TRBV20-1 and TRBJ2-7, with 8 bases lining up with TRBD1. The junction had 7 bases not matched to a gene; V was cut back by 5 bases and J by 1 base. Germline V gene sequence: CDR1 DFQATT, CDR2 SNEGSKA (reference sequence). This CDR3 region has 14 residues. The CDR3, as DNA: TGCAGTGCTCCTAGGACAGGGAAATCCTACGAGCAGTACTTC. Residues: CSAPRTGKSYEQYF.

The chain couples TRBV13 to TRBJ2-1, with 8 bases lining up with TRBD1. V lost 5 bases to trimming and J lost 13 bases; unmatched junction nucleotides: 10. The CDR3 length is 13 residues. CDR1 PRHDT and CDR2 FYEKMQ come from the germline V gene (reference sequence). This CDR3 reads CASSRDRKETQFF. The CDR3 nucleotides read TGTGCCAGCAGCCGGGACAGGAAAGAGACCCAGTTCTTC.

V usage is TRBV5-1 and J usage is TRBJ2-5; no definite D call. Germline loops: CDR1 SGHRS, CDR2 YFSETQ. Trimming took off 0 bases at V and 0 bases at J, with 15 bases between the two ends. This CDR3 comprises 17 residues. The CDR3 region has the DNA TGCGCCAGCAGCTTGGCGCGGAGTGGAATTAACCAAGAGACCCAGTACTTC. Translating gives CASSLARSGINQETQYF. The whole variable domain, remainder taken from reference TRBV5-1 and TRBJ2-5, is KAGVTQTPRYLIKTRGQQVTLSCSPISGHRSVSWYQQTPGQGLQFLFEYFSETQRNKGNFPGRFSGRQFSNSRSEMNVSTLELGDSALYLCASSLARSGINQETQYFGPGTRLLVL.